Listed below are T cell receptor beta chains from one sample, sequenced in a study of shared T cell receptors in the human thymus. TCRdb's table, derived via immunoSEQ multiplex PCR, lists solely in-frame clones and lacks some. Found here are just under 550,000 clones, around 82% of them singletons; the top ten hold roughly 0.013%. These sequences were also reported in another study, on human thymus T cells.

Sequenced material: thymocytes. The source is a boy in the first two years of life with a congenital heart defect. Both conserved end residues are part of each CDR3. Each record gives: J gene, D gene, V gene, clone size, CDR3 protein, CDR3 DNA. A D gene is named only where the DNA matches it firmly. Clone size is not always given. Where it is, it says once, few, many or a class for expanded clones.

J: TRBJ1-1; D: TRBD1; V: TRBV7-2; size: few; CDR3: CASSWGPGQGNTEAFF; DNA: TGTGCCAGCAGCTGGGGACCGGGACAGGGGAACACTGAAGCTTTCTTT
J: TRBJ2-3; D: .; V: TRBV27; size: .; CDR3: CASQNREGPHSTDTQYF; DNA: TGTGCCAGCCAGAACCGGGAAGGGCCGCATAGCACAGATACGCAGTATTTT
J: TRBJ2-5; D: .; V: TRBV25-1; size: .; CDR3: CACDNQETQYF; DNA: TGTGCTTGTGACAATCAAGAGACCCAGTACTTC
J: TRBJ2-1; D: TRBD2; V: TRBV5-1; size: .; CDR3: CASSLTSGSYNEQFF; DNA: TGCGCCAGCAGCCTGACTAGCGGGAGTTACAATGAGCAGTTCTTC
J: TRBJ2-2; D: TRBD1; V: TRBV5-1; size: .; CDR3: CASSCEQGAIPTGELFF; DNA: TGCGCCAGCAGCTGTGAACAGGGGGCGATCCCTACCGGGGAGCTGTTTTTT
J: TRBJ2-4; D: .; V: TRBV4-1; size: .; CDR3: CASSPTWGAKNIQYF; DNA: TGCGCCAGCAGCCCTACGTGGGGAGCAAAAAACATTCAGTACTTC
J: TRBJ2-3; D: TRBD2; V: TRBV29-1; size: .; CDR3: CSGTSGSTDTQYF; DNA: TGCAGCGGGACTAGCGGTAGCACAGATACGCAGTATTTT
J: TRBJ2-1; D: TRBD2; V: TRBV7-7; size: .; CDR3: CASSPMGREAAYNEQFF; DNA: TGTGCCAGCAGCCCCATGGGGCGGGAGGCTGCCTACAATGAGCAGTTCTTC
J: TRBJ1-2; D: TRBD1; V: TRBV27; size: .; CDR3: CASSYMTGGNYGYTF; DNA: TGTGCCAGCAGTTATATGACAGGGGGCAACTATGGCTACACCTTC
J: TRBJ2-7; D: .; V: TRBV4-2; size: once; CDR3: CASSQEQGGNDEQYF; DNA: TGTGCCAGCAGCCAAGAACAAGGGGGTAACGACGAGCAGTACTTC
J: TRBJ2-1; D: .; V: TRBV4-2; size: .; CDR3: CASSQVELGGSNEQFF; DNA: TGTGCCAGCAGCCAAGTGGAACTAGGAGGCTCCAATGAGCAGTTCTTC
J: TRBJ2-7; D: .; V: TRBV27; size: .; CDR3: CASSLFSGTYEQYF; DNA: TGTGCCAGCAGTTTATTTTCAGGAACCTACGAGCAGTACTTC
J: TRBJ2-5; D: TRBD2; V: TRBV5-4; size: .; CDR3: CASSPGLAGGETQYF; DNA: TGTGCCAGCAGCCCGGGACTAGCGGGGGGAGAGACCCAGTACTTC
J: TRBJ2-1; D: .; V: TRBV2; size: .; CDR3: CASSEVHAWLGSYNEQFF; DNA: TGTGCCAGCAGTGAAGTACACGCTTGGCTAGGGAGCTACAATGAGCAGTTCTTC
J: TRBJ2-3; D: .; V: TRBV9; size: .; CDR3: CASSVGLACTDTQYF; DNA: TGTGCCAGCAGCGTAGGGCTAGCGTGCACAGATACGCAGTATTTT
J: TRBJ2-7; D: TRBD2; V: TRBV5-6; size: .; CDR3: CASSLGLAGAYEQYF; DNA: TGTGCCAGCAGCTTGGGACTAGCGGGGGCCTACGAGCAGTACTTC
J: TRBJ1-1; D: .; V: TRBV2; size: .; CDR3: CASSKRIDRPYTEAFF; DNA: TGTGCCAGCTCGAAGCGGATAGACAGGCCGTACACTGAAGCTTTCTTT
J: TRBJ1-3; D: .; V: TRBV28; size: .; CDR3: CASSLIQEGRSGNTIYF; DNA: TGTGCCAGCAGTTTGATCCAGGAGGGCCGCTCTGGAAACACCATATATTTT
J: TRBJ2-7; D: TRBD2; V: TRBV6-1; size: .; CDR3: CASSEWVWREGYEQYF; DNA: TGTGCCAGCAGTGAATGGGTCTGGCGGGAGGGGTACGAGCAGTACTTC
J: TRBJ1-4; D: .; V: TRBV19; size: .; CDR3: CASTRGSTNEKLFF; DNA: TGTGCCAGTACTCGGGGGTCAACTAATGAAAAACTGTTTTTT
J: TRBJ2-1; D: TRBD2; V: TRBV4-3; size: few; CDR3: CASSQERPWTSGKHNEQFF; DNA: TGCGCCAGCAGCCAAGAGAGGCCCTGGACTAGCGGGAAACACAATGAGCAGTTCTTC
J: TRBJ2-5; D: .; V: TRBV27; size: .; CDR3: CASRTQETQYF; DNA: TGTGCCAGCAGAACACAAGAGACCCAGTACTTC
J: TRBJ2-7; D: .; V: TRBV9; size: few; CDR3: CASSVAERRGEQYF; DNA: TGTGCCAGCAGCGTAGCTGAGCGGCGTGGCGAGCAGTACTTC
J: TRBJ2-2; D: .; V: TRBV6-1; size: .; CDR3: CASGEAGTGELFF; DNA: TGTGCCAGCGGGGAGGCAGGAACCGGGGAGCTGTTTTTT
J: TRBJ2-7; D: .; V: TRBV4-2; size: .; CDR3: CASSHGVVPGRGEQYF; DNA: TGTGCCAGCAGCCACGGTGTCGTCCCAGGCCGCGGGGAGCAGTACTTC